These 21 T cell receptor beta chains were all obtained from the same sample, sequenced in a study of blood T cells in healthy people across ages. Sample-barcoded 5' priming and a J-beta primer mix drove a second PCR of about 6 to 12 cycles. TCRdb called the 5' RACE reads again in MiXCR, with one record for every CDR3 protein. In the table there are around 1,500,000 distinct CDR3 sequences, 40% to 50% of which are singletons. The sequencing sample was made of blood. These receptors were taken from a woman aged 18-35 years in good health.

The table lists this clonotype with a few counts. This CDR3 reads CASRPPGKGGREQYF. The CDR3 bases are TGTGCCAGCAGACCTCCCGGGAAAGGGGGCCGTGAGCAGTACTTC. The chain is built from TRBV11-2 and TRBJ2-4; 7 nucleotides match TRBD1. V lost 6 bases and J lost 13; bases outside the gene matches: 18. The CDR3 is 15 residues long. Germline lookup yields CDR1 SGHAT and CDR2 FQNNGV.

This clonotype was picked up a small number of times. This clone may be a read error of a much larger clone one base away. The chain is built from TRBV5-1 and TRBJ2-7; D gene unclear. Germline assignment: CDR1 SGHRS and CDR2 YFSETQ. The CDR3 consists of 14 residues. The CDR3 coding sequence is TGCGCCGGCAGCTTTAACCACATCATGGGCGAGCAGTACTTC. Translated: CAGSFNHIMGEQYF.

In this sample, this clonotype turned up a few times. The chain uses TRBV24-1 and TRBJ2-3; 7 bases line up with TRBD2. The V gene end was trimmed by 4 bases and the J gene end by 6 bases; junction bases not matched to a gene: 18. CDR1 KGHDR and CDR2 SFDVKD come from the germline V gene. The CDR3 totals 18 residues. CDR3 coding DNA: TGTGCCACCAGTGAAGCCCGGGGCGCGGGGACTACGAGGGATACGCAGTATTTT. This encodes CATSEARGAGTTRDTQYF.

Concerning this clonotype: One end of the junction fails to match germline, which may point to a read error. The chain links TRBV9 to TRBJ2-3; D is unclear. The CDR3 sequence is 13 residues long. The germline V gene encodes CDR1 SGDLS and CDR2 YYNGEE. This CDR3 is CANSVVEADTQYF. For the CDR3, the DNA is TGTGCCAACAGCGTAGTAGAAGCGGATACGCAGTATTTT.

Remarks on this clonotype: The junction differs from germline at one of its ends, possibly a read error. The chain carries TRBV15 and TRBJ2-7; TRBD2 matches at 7 bases. The J call is uncertain, as TRBJ2-5 better fits the DNA end. Per germline, CDR1 LNHNV and CDR2 YYDKDF (reference sequence). There are 15 residues in the CDR3. For the CDR3, the DNA is TGTACCACCAGCAGAGAAAGGGAGGGCCTAAGGACCCAGTACTTC. This translates into CTTSREREGLRTQYF.

The chain joins TRBV2 to TRBJ2-3, with a tentative D call TRBD2 (5 bases). The ends were cut back, 3 bases at V and 9 bases at J, with 13 bases in the middle. The CDR3 loop spans 13 amino acids. The germline gives CDR1 SNHLY, CDR2 FYNNEI. CDR3 residues: CASSEEASHTQYF. CDR3 nucleotides: TGTGCCAGCAGTGAGGAGGCTAGCCACACGCAGTATTTT. The full variable domain, rest sourced from reference TRBV2 and TRBJ2-3, is EPEVTQTPSHQVTQMGQEVILRCVPISNHLYFYWYRQILGQKVEFLVSFYNNEISEKSEIFDDQFSVERPDGSNFTLKIRSTKLEDSAMYFCASSEEASHTQYFGPGTRLTVL.

The V gene is TRBV9, the J gene TRBJ2-3; no reliable D call. Looked up from germline, CDR1 is SGDLS and CDR2 is YYNGEE. V was shortened by 0 bases and J by 6 bases, with 17 bases between the two germline ends. The CDR3 runs 16 residues. CDR3 sequence reads: CASSVGGSRPSDTQYF. DNA for the CDR3: TGTGCCAGCAGCGTAGGTGGCTCCCGGCCTTCCGATACGCAGTATTTT.

The chain recombines TRBV24-1 with TRBJ2-1, with 7 bases lining up with TRBD2. The V gene's germline CDR1 is KGHDR and CDR2 SFDVKD. The CDR3 is 14 amino acids. J gave up 0 bases and V 7 bases, and 2 bases lay outside the gene matches. In nucleotides, the CDR3 is TGTGCCACCAGCCCTAGCGGCTCCTACAATGAGCAGTTCTTC. It is translated as CATSPSGSYNEQFF.

This clonotype has ten or more counts. DNA for the CDR3: TGCGCCAGCAGACCTTATAACAGCCAAGAGACCCAGTACTTC. Translation gives CASRPYNSQETQYF. The chain employs TRBV5-1 and TRBJ2-5, with D uncertain. There are 14 residues in the CDR3. The germline V and J ends were trimmed by 5 bases and 1 base, with 12 bases remaining between them. Germline V gene sequence: CDR1 SGHRS, CDR2 YFSETQ.

Comments on this clonotype: The junction departs from the called germline gene at one end, perhaps through a read error. This sequence joins TRBV18 and TRBJ1-5, with a weak D call TRBD1 (5 bases). This CDR3 comprises 16 residues. Germline V CDR1 and CDR2: KGHSH, LQKENI. CDR3 bases: TGTGTCAGCTCACCGTCGACAGTTCTTAGCAATCAGCCCCAGCATTTT. Translation gives CVSSPSTVLSNQPQHF.

The rearrangement uses TRBV6-5 and TRBJ2-4; D remains unclear. The DNA end favors TRBJ2-7, so the J call may be wrong. The CDR3 extends over 15 amino acids. Germline-derived CDR1 and CDR2 are MNHEY and SVGAGI. DNA of the CDR3: TGTGCCAGCAGTTACTCGGCGACACACTCCTACGAGCAGTACTTC. It yields the protein CASSYSATHSYEQYF.

This clonotype turned up a few times. V and J are TRBV12-3 or TRBV12-4 and TRBJ2-1; 7 bases are shared with TRBD2. The CDR3 is made up of 17 amino acids. V was clipped by 4 bases and J by 0 bases; unmatched bases: 9. CDR3 loop: CASSSMLAESSYNEQFF. CDR3 sequence (DNA): TGTGCCAGCAGTTCTATGCTAGCGGAAAGCTCCTACAATGAGCAGTTCTTC.

Notes on this clonotype: This clone may be a read error of a much larger clone one base away. CDR3 protein: CASSPRIGPYTF. CDR3 DNA sequence: TGTGCCAGCAGTCCAAGGATAGGGCCTTACACCTTC. This chain links TRBV28 with TRBJ1-2; D gene ambiguous. The CDR3 length is 12 residues. V was trimmed by 5 bases and J by 11 bases, leaving 15 bases between them. Per the germline V gene, CDR1 is MDHEN and CDR2 is SYDVKM.

The chain recombines TRBV28 with TRBJ1-5, with TRBD1 matching over 9 bases. V trimming: 10 bases; J trimming: 1 base; junction bases outside the gene matches: 2. Germline CDR1 reads MDHEN; CDR2 reads SYDVKM. This CDR3 has 13 amino acids. The CDR3 is CATTGGSNQPQHF. The CDR3 DNA sequence: TGTGCCACGACAGGGGGAAGCAATCAGCCCCAGCATTTT. Variable domain in full (rest from reference TRBV28 and TRBJ1-5): DVKVTQSSRYLVKRTGEKVFLECVQDMDHENMFWYRQDPGLGLRLIYFSYDVKMKEKGDIPEGYSVSREKKERFSLILESASTNQTSMYLCATTGGSNQPQHFGDGTRLSIL.

This clonotype was counted between two and nine times. The chain uses TRBV4-1 and TRBJ2-1; TRBD2 aligns across 15 bases. V was pared by 2 bases and J by 1 base, with 6 bases of the junction left unmatched. The CDR3 has 19 residues. CDR1 is MGHRA and CDR2 is YSYEKL in the germline V gene. CDR3 sequence: CASSQPGLAGGPSYNEQFF. Written as DNA, the CDR3 is TGCGCCAGCAGCCAACCTGGACTAGCGGGAGGGCCATCCTACAATGAGCAGTTCTTC.

The sample holds a few counts of this clonotype. The chain carries TRBV20-1 and TRBJ2-5; the D call may be TRBD1 or TRBD2 (5 bases each). The CDR3 length is 15 residues. V was shortened by 3 bases and J by 2 bases, with 16 bases between the two germline ends. Per the germline V gene, CDR1 is DFQATT and CDR2 is SNEGSKA (reference sequence). The CDR3 DNA reads as TGCAGTGCTAGCGATATCCGGGACCCACAAGAGACCCAGTACTTC. It encodes CSASDIRDPQETQYF.

CDR3 sequence reads: CASSLTATSGATDTQYF. In DNA form, the CDR3 reads TGTGCCAGCAGCTTAACTGCGACTAGCGGAGCCACAGATACGCAGTATTTT. The chain links TRBV7-9 to TRBJ2-3; TRBD2 agrees at 9 bases. The CDR3 is 17 amino acids. V lost 2 bases, J lost 2 bases, and 8 bases stayed unmatched. Germline V lookup: CDR1 SEHNR, CDR2 FQNEAQ (reference sequence).

This sequence joins TRBV20-1 and TRBJ2-1; D gene uncertain. V shed 7 bases and J shed 8 bases, with 3 bases lying between them. The CDR3 is 8 residues long. Germline CDR1 and CDR2: DFQATT and SNEGSKA (reference sequence). CDR3 loop: CSVHEQFF. The CDR3 DNA follows: TGCAGTGTTCATGAGCAGTTCTTC.

This clonotype has only a few counts. V and J are TRBV2 and TRBJ1-2; D call uncertain. This CDR3 spans 15 amino acids. CDR1 is SNHLY and CDR2 is FYNNEI in the germline V gene. With 3 bases removed from V and 2 bases from J, the gap between germline ends came to 13 bases. CDR3 residues: CASSERVVANYGYTF. The CDR3 DNA reads TGTGCCAGCAGTGAGAGGGTGGTGGCCAACTATGGCTACACCTTC.

The chain combines TRBV7-8 with TRBJ2-1, with 14 bases lining up with TRBD2. Trimming removed 5 bases from V and 6 bases from J; junction bases left unmatched: 9. CDR1 and CDR2 (germline): SGHVS, FQNEAQ. The CDR3 contains 17 residues. The chain's CDR3 is CASSTQPGLAGANEQFF. The CDR3 nucleotides read TGTGCCAGCAGCACCCAACCGGGACTAGCGGGAGCCAATGAGCAGTTCTTC.

J is TRBJ2-1 and V is TRBV11-2, with TRBD2 matching 13 bases. V gave up 5 bases and J gave up 6 bases; unmatched junction bases: 13. This CDR3 contains 18 residues. Germline CDR1 is SGHAT and CDR2 is FQNNGV. Here the CDR3 DNA reads TGTGCCAGCAGCCTAAGGACTAGCGGGAGTTCTGGGCGCAATGAGCAGTTCTTC. Protein product: CASSLRTSGSSGRNEQFF.